The rows below give T cell receptor beta chains drawn from one sample of a study of blood T cells in healthy people across ages. TCRdb called the 5' RACE reads again in MiXCR, with one record for every CDR3 protein. The data contain around 1.5 million distinct CDR3 sequences, about 35% of them singletons. Specimen: blood. Receptor source: a woman in her thirties in good health. The conserved cysteine and the conserved F or W are not part of the CDR3 here. A clone size is listed for some rows: how often the clone was seen (once, few, many), or a class if it is expanded.

TRBJ2-3	TRBV29-1	many	SAYWQGDTQY
TRBJ1-5	TRBV2	NA	ASSVLEIGPQH
TRBJ2-7	TRBV28	few	ASSLSTGDPYEQY
TRBJ1-2	TRBV20-1	NA	SANLVEGALGYT
TRBJ1-6	TRBV15	NA	ATSRDDGFSPLH
TRBJ2-7	TRBV4-1	NA	ASSRGGQGYAYEQY
NA	TRBV4-1	NA	ASSHTAPGYEQY
TRBJ2-7	TRBV5-1	NA	ASSPPDRSLHEQY
TRBJ2-5	TRBV5-1	NA	ASVLTPGSWETQY
TRBJ2-5	TRBV20-1	NA	SARTGTSGRQETQY
TRBJ2-7	TRBV20-1	once	SARQREQY
TRBJ2-1	TRBV5-1	few	ASSLTGGLVEQF
TRBJ2-3	TRBV4-2	few	ASSQEASIHHSTDTQY
TRBJ2-5	TRBV5-1	few	ASSLGASGRKQETQY
TRBJ1-2	TRBV20-1	few	SATREATNYGYT
TRBJ2-7	TRBV15	NA	ATSRVAPPGEQY
TRBJ2-7	TRBV28	few	ASSPIREVYEQY
TRBJ2-3	TRBV7-8	NA	ASSLELAGVIDTQY
TRBJ2-6	TRBV20-1	NA	SARDGGRSSGANVLT
TRBJ1-2	TRBV4-1	few	ASSQDGGFSYGYT
TRBJ2-1	TRBV5-1	once	ASSLRGRENEQF
TRBJ1-2	TRBV20-1	few	SARVGATTNYGYT
NA	TRBV5-1	NA	ASSPQNRLYEQY
TRBJ2-1	TRBV12-3/TRBV12-4	NA	ASSPNDRLYYNEQF
TRBJ2-7	TRBV7-2	NA	ASSHRGGLAEQY
TRBJ2-7	TRBV7-7	NA	ASSLVWGGETRY
NA	TRBV29-1	NA	SVTLTSGRRYNEQY
TRBJ1-2	TRBV20-1	few	SAGQGVDYGYT
TRBJ2-5	TRBV20-1	NA	SARDPFGLAGRPQY
TRBJ1-2	TRBV29-1	NA	SVESDGGAGSGYT
TRBJ2-7	TRBV7-2	NA	ASSKTGTGTRGSYEQY
TRBJ2-1	TRBV20-1	NA	SAKLAGRNEQF